This is a list of T cell receptor beta chains from one sample in a study of breast tumors, draining lymph nodes, adjacent tissues. MiXCR, applied by TCRdb to the multiplex PCR reads, yields one record per CDR3 protein. The top ten clones hold over 3.5% of a sample with some 230,000 distinct CDR3 sequences, less than 40% of them seen once. The source material was axillary lymph node tissue. Receptors were obtained from a female donor with breast cancer. Some clones in this sample may be carry-over from other donors' samples. The CDR3 runs from the conserved cysteine through the conserved F or W. A D gene is named only where the DNA matches it firmly. A clone size is listed for some rows: how often the clone was seen (once, few, many), or a class if it is expanded.

j_call v_call clone_size d_call cdr3_aa cdr3_nt
TRBJ2-3 TRBV24-1 . . CATSDLGGTDTQYF TGTGCCACCAGTGATTTAGGGGGCACAGATACGCAGTATTTT
TRBJ1-3 TRBV5-6 few . CASSLRGPRGNTIYF TGTGCCAGCAGCTTACGGGGACCTAGGGGGAACACCATATATTTT
TRBJ2-3 TRBV2 . . CASTTGRGFGNEQYF TGTGCCAGCACGACAGGGCGGGGGTTCGGGAATGAGCAGTATTTT
TRBJ2-7 TRBV30 many . CAWRVGPLHEQYF TGTGCCTGGAGGGTCGGACCTCTCCACGAGCAGTACTTC
TRBJ2-6 TRBV5-1 many . CASSLTGNSGANVLTF TGCGCCAGCAGCTTGACCGGGAACTCTGGGGCCAACGTCCTGACTTTC
TRBJ2-7 TRBV6-1 many . CASSYDRYEQYF TGTGCCAGCAGCTACGACAGATACGAGCAGTACTTC
TRBJ1-6 TRBV7-9 many TRBD1 CASSLRGPYNSPLHF TGTGCCAGCAGCTTAAGGGGGCCCTATAATTCACCCCTCCACTTT
TRBJ1-2 TRBV7-2 . . CASSLNQGAFAGYPF TGTGCCAGCAGCTTAAATCAGGGCGCTTTCGCTGGCTACCCCTTC
TRBJ2-2 TRBV9 many . CASSAEGGELFF TGTGCCAGCAGCGCCGAGGGAGGGGAGCTGTTTTTT
TRBJ2-5 TRBV20-1 . TRBD1 CSALSGQGQEAQYF TGCAGTGCCCTCTCGGGACAGGGTCAAGAGGCCCAGTACTTC
TRBJ1-3 TRBV19 many TRBD1 CASRDRDRGNTIYF TGTGCCAGTCGTGACCGGGACAGGGGGAACACCATATATTTT
TRBJ2-7 TRBV3-1 few . CASSRSLQAYEQYF TGTGCCAGCAGCCGTTCCTTACAGGCCTACGAGCAGTACTTC
TRBJ2-7 TRBV10-3 many . CASGTQEPEQYF TGTGCCTCCGGGACCCAAGAACCCGAGCAGTACTTC
TRBJ2-6 TRBV11-3 many . CASSLETSGANVLTF TGTGCCAGCAGCTTAGAGACATCTGGGGCCAACGTCCTGACTTTC
TRBJ2-3 TRBV2 many TRBD1 CASRGGQGFGRGTDTQYF TGTGCCAGCAGGGGGGGACAGGGGTTCGGGAGGGGGACAGATACGCAGTATTTT
TRBJ2-3 TRBV15 many . CATSRGGAGTDTQYF TGTGCCACCAGCAGAGGAGGCGCGGGAACAGATACGCAGTATTTT
TRBJ2-1 TRBV5-6 many TRBD2 CASSLDSGSGNEQFF TGTGCCAGCAGCTTGGATAGCGGGAGTGGCAATGAGCAGTTCTTC
TRBJ1-6 TRBV20-1 many TRBD1 CSAKGQNNSPLHF TGCAGTGCAAAGGGACAGAATAATTCACCCCTCCACTTT
TRBJ1-2 TRBV19 many . CASSAASYGYTF TGTGCCAGTAGTGCAGCCTCCTATGGCTACACCTTC
TRBJ2-5 TRBV24-1 . TRBD2 CAGSYLGLAGNQETQYF TGTGCCGGCAGTTACCTGGGTCTAGCGGGGAACCAAGAGACCCAGTACTTC
TRBJ1-1 TRBV2 . TRBD1 CASRRQGNEAFF TGTGCCAGCAGGAGACAGGGAAATGAAGCTTTCTTT
TRBJ2-5 TRBV9 many . CASSVAWRRTGETQYF TGTGCCAGCAGCGTAGCTTGGAGACGGACTGGGGAGACCCAGTACTTC
TRBJ1-1 TRBV10-2 . TRBD1 CASSPQGLNTEAFF TGCGCCAGCAGCCCACAGGGGTTGAACACTGAAGCTTTCTTT
TRBJ1-5 TRBV29-1 . TRBD1 CSHGTGDQPQHF TGCAGCCATGGGACAGGGGATCAGCCCCAGCATTTT
TRBJ1-2 TRBV7-9 . . CASSLVRGDGCTF TGTGCCAGCAGCCTAGTCAGGGGCGATGGCTGCACCTTC
TRBJ2-3 TRBV5-1 . TRBD2 CASSFLAGAGDTQYF TGCGCCAGCAGCTTTCTAGCGGGAGCAGGCGATACGCAGTATTTT
TRBJ2-2 TRBV20-1 many . CSAPGRTGELFF TGCAGTGCCCCCGGACGGACCGGGGAGCTGTTTTTT
TRBJ1-5 TRBV3-1 few . CASSQAPSRNSNQPQHF TGTGCCAGCAGCCAAGCCCCTTCAAGGAATAGCAATCAGCCCCAGCATTTT
TRBJ1-5 TRBV20-1 many TRBD1 CSASRGPNQPQHF TGCAGTGCTTCGAGGGGGCCCAATCAGCCCCAGCATTTT
TRBJ2-6 TRBV5-1 many . CASSLAPGTGANVLTF TGCGCCAGCAGCTTGGCTCCCGGGACCGGGGCCAACGTCCTGACTTTC
TRBJ2-1 TRBV4-2 few TRBD2 CASSPLAGENNEQFF TGTGCCAGCAGCCCACTAGCGGGGGAGAACAATGAGCAGTTCTTC
TRBJ2-2 TRBV12-3/TRBV12-4 many TRBD1 CASSFGTGGYTGELFF TGTGCCAGCAGCTTCGGGACAGGGGGTTATACCGGGGAGCTGTTTTTT
TRBJ1-5 TRBV2 . . CAGSVVYSNQPQHF TGTGCCGGCAGTGTCGTTTATAGCAATCAGCCCCAGCATTTT
TRBJ1-5 TRBV2 many . CARGGKEPQHF TGTGCCAGAGGGGGAAAGGAGCCCCAGCATTTT
TRBJ2-3 TRBV6-5 . . CASSYSGIGGRDTRYF TGTGCCAGCAGTTACTCTGGGATTGGGGGTCGGGATACGCGGTATTTT
TRBJ1-2 TRBV5-1 many . CASSLAGLSGYTF TGCGCCAGCAGCTTGGCAGGGTTATCTGGCTACACCTTC
TRBJ2-5 TRBV24-1 many TRBD2 CATSEPLFSGRAEETQYF TGTGCCACCAGTGAACCCCTCTTCAGCGGGAGGGCCGAAGAGACCCAGTACTTC
TRBJ1-2 TRBV20-1 many TRBD1 CSARGQGAVYGYTF TGCAGTGCTAGAGGACAGGGGGCAGTCTATGGCTACACCTTC
TRBJ2-1 TRBV20-1 . TRBD2 CSAETGLASGGAGDEQFF TGCAGTGCTGAGACGGGGTTGGCTAGCGGGGGGGCCGGAGATGAGCAGTTCTTC
TRBJ1-2 TRBV6-5 many . CASSYGGGAYGYTF TGTGCCAGCAGTTATGGCGGAGGGGCCTATGGCTACACCTTC
TRBJ2-3 TRBV24-1 many . CATGDPAGGAQYF TGTGCCACCGGGGACCCTGCTGGGGGCGCGCAGTATTTT
TRBJ2-1 TRBV4-1 many TRBD2 CASSPWGAGGDEQFF TGCGCCAGCAGCCCCTGGGGAGCGGGAGGGGATGAGCAGTTCTTC
TRBJ2-3 TRBV29-1 . . CSVEQRTDTQYF TGCAGCGTTGAACAGCGCACAGATACGCAGTATTTT
TRBJ1-2 TRBV2 many TRBD1 CASSDGQGRRGYTF TGTGCCAGCAGTGACGGACAGGGCCGCCGGGGCTACACCTTC
TRBJ1-3 TRBV9 once TRBD1 CASSALTGGMLGNTIYF TGTGCCAGCAGCGCGCTGACAGGGGGCATGTTAGGAAACACCATATATTTT
TRBJ2-7 TRBV20-1 . . CSASRGLVSSEQYF TGCAGTGCTAGTCGCGGGCTCGTCTCCTCCGAGCAGTACTTC